The 30 T cell receptor beta chains in this list originate from one sample, sequenced in a study of T cell responses to AZD1222 COVID-19 vaccine. Measured with immunoSEQ multiplex PCR; TCRdb has only the in-frame clones, and not every one. Here the sample spans roughly 67,000 clones, about 91% being singletons. This material consisted of peripheral blood, taken on day 0 of AZD1222 vaccination. These receptors were taken from an adult in good health.

The rearrangement links TRBV11-3 to TRBJ2-3; either TRBD1 or TRBD2 may supply D (6 bases each). The CDR3 runs to 17 residues. V was cut by 4 bases and J by 2 bases, with 19 bases left in between. In germline, CDR1 is SGHNT, CDR2 YENEEA. CDR3 in amino acids: CASSSRIGGHNTDTQYF. The CDR3 DNA reads TGTGCCAGCAGCTCAAGAATTGGGGGGCATAACACAGATACGCAGTATTTT.

The chain has TRBV5-1 and TRBJ1-1; D is unclear. Trimming removed 4 bases at V and 4 bases at J, with 11 bases between. Germline V gives CDR1 SGHRS, CDR2 YFSETQ. The CDR3 is 13 residues long. The CDR3: CASSVGGGTEAFF. As DNA, the CDR3 is TGCGCCAGCAGCGTCGGCGGTGGCACTGAAGCTTTCTTT. The full variable domain, rest sourced from reference TRBV5-1 and TRBJ1-1, is KAGVTQTPRYLIKTRGQQVTLSCSPISGHRSVSWYQQTPGQGLQFLFEYFSETQRNKGNFPGRFSGRQFSNSRSEMNVSTLELGDSALYLCASSVGGGTEAFFGQGTRLTVV.

V gene TRBV9 combines with J gene TRBJ2-1, with D possibly matching TRBD2 (6 bases). Per the germline V gene, CDR1 is SGDLS and CDR2 is YYNGEE. The germline V and J ends were trimmed by 2 bases and 5 bases, with 11 bases remaining between them. The CDR3 spans 14 residues. CDR3 in DNA: TGTGCCAGCAGCGTCAAAGCGGGTAACAATGAGCAGTTCTTC. Protein product: CASSVKAGNNEQFF.

This chain joins TRBV6-6 and TRBJ2-1; TRBD2 matches at 9 bases. The trim removed 6 bases at V and 15 bases at J, leaving 21 bases unmatched. There are 16 residues in the CDR3. The germline gives CDR1 MNHNY, CDR2 SVGAGI (reference sequence). CDR3 sequence: CASSRNGGRAPILRFF. CDR3 bases: TGTGCCAGCAGCCGAAATGGCGGGAGGGCCCCAATTCTCCGGTTCTTC.

The chain has TRBV3-1 (or the pseudogene TRBV3-2) and TRBJ2-3; 7 bases match TRBD2. Germline V lookup: CDR1 LGHDT, CDR2 YNNKEL (reference sequence). J lost 1 base, V lost 0 bases, and 4 bases had no gene match. This CDR3 has 16 amino acids. The CDR3, as DNA: TGTGCCAGCAGCCAAGAATGGGCGGGGGGCACAGATACGCAGTATTTT. This translates into CASSQEWAGGTDTQYF.

The CDR3 sequence: CASSQRTGNTIFAYNEQFF. CDR3 DNA: TGCGCCAGCAGCCAGAGGACAGGGAACACTATCTTCGCCTACAATGAGCAGTTCTTC. V usage is TRBV4-3 and J usage is TRBJ2-1; 8 bases match TRBD1. This CDR3 comprises 19 residues. Germline V CDR1 and CDR2: LGHNA, YSLEER. The V segment lost 3 bases and the J segment 2 bases; nucleotides outside the gene matches: 15.

The chain couples TRBV6-6 to TRBJ1-3, with 7 bases fitting TRBD1. Germline V gene data show CDR1 as MNHNY and CDR2 as SVGAGI (reference sequence). Trimming at V came to 0 bases and at J to 4 bases, leaving 6 bases not matched to a gene. The CDR3 is made up of 16 amino acids. CDR3 nucleotide sequence: TGTGCCAGCAGTTACTCGTCGACAGGGATAGGAAACACCATATATTTT. Its protein is CASSYSSTGIGNTIYF.

The chain has TRBV2 and TRBJ2-2; D is ambiguous. This CDR3 is built from 12 residues. In germline, CDR1 is SNHLY, CDR2 FYNNEI. The germline V and J ends were trimmed by 7 bases and 4 bases, with 7 bases remaining between them. As DNA, the CDR3 is TGTGCCAGCACTGACCGCACCGGGGAGCTGTTTTTT. It yields the protein CASTDRTGELFF.

The V gene is TRBV10-3, the J gene TRBJ2-3, with D perhaps matching TRBD2 (6 bases). From germline, CDR1 is ENHRY and CDR2 SYGVKD. CDR3 length: 16 residues. V lost 6 bases and J 2 bases, leaving 18 bases between the germline ends. CDR3 protein: CAIREPGSGATDTQYF. The CDR3 nucleotides read TGTGCCATCAGGGAACCAGGATCGGGAGCCACAGATACGCAGTATTTT.

The V gene is TRBV5-4, the J gene TRBJ1-1; no clear D. Trimming left V 5 bases short and J 7 bases short, with 12 bases between. CDR1 and CDR2 from the germline V gene are SGHNT and YYREEE (reference sequence). The CDR3 has 12 residues. CDR3 sequence (DNA): TGTGCCAGCAGTTCGACGATTGGTGAAGCTTTCTTT. This translates into CASSSTIGEAFF.

The chain links TRBV28 to TRBJ2-7, with unresolved D. This CDR3 is built from 16 residues. V lost 5 bases, J lost 3 bases, and 20 bases lay in between. Germline lookup yields CDR1 MDHEN and CDR2 SYDVKM. The CDR3: CASSLGSPEPIYEQYF. For the CDR3, the DNA is TGTGCCAGCAGTCTTGGGTCCCCCGAACCCATCTACGAGCAGTACTTC.

V and J are TRBV18 and TRBJ2-7; 7 positions agree with TRBD1. Germline V gene lookup returns CDR1 KGHSH and CDR2 LQKENI. V shed 2 bases and J 7 bases; nucleotides not matched to a gene: 8. The CDR3 has 14 residues. Here the CDR3 DNA reads TGTGCCAGCTCACCAGGGACAGCCTCGCAAGAGCAGTACTTC. This sequence encodes CASSPGTASQEQYF.

This clone came up once. This chain joins TRBV28 and TRBJ1-5, with 7 bases aligning to TRBD1. Germline CDR1 reads MDHEN; CDR2 reads SYDVKM. After removal of 10 bases from V and 7 bases from J, the junction contained 22 bases not matched to a gene. The CDR3 has 17 amino acids. CDR3 region: CATSSTGNPVLRQPQHF. Here the CDR3 DNA reads TGTGCCACGAGTTCGACAGGGAATCCCGTTTTAAGGCAGCCCCAGCATTTT.

This clone was seen just once. This sequence joins TRBV6-6 and TRBJ1-6; tentatively, D is TRBD1 (6 bases). There are 14 residues in the CDR3. The ends were cut back, 6 bases at V and 6 bases at J, with 12 bases in the middle. Per the germline V gene, CDR1 is MNHNY and CDR2 is SVGAGI (reference sequence). The CDR3 DNA reads as TGTGCCAGCAGGACCGGACAGAGTAATTCACCCCTCCACTTT. It encodes CASRTGQSNSPLHF.

The chain carries TRBV9 and TRBJ2-3, with D possibly being TRBD1 (5 bases). Germline CDR1 is SGDLS and CDR2 is YYNGEE. The length of the CDR3 is 16 residues. V dropped 0 bases and J dropped 2 bases, with 13 bases sitting between them. CDR3 amino acids: CASSVGDQGNTDTQYF. CDR3 nucleotide sequence: TGTGCCAGCAGCGTAGGTGATCAGGGCAACACAGATACGCAGTATTTT.

The rearrangement joins TRBV24-1 to TRBJ1-5; D unclear. The CDR3 has 15 amino acids. Germline lookup yields CDR1 KGHDR and CDR2 SFDVKD. Trimming removed 1 base at V and 5 bases at J, with 11 bases between. The CDR3 reads CATSDFRPVHQPQHF. The CDR3 nucleotides are TGTGCCACCAGTGATTTCCGGCCCGTTCATCAGCCCCAGCATTTT.

The V and J genes are TRBV10-3 and TRBJ1-6; no reliable D call. The germline gives CDR1 ENHRY, CDR2 SYGVKD. Trimming removed 0 bases from V and 3 bases from J, with 6 bases in between. The CDR3 is made up of 15 amino acids. CDR3 protein: CAISESTNYNSPLHF. CDR3 nucleotide sequence: TGTGCCATCAGTGAGTCGACTAACTATAATTCACCCCTCCACTTT.

V is TRBV2 and J is TRBJ1-3; no clear D. The CDR3 runs 14 residues. Per the germline V gene, CDR1 is SNHLY and CDR2 is FYNNEI. Trimming left V 3 bases short and J 6 bases short, with 12 bases between. The CDR3: CASSDSFLSNTIYF. The CDR3 DNA is TGTGCCAGCAGTGATTCATTTCTATCAAACACCATATATTTT.

The J gene is TRBJ2-7, the V gene TRBV27, with 7 bases fitting TRBD1. Germline CDR1 is MNHEY and CDR2 is SMNVEV (reference sequence). The junction had 7 bases not matched to a gene; V was cut back by 2 bases and J by 0 bases. This CDR3 contains 16 residues. The CDR3 loop reads CASSLEGAGRSYEQYF. CDR3 in DNA: TGTGCCAGCAGTTTAGAGGGGGCTGGACGCTCCTACGAGCAGTACTTC.

The rearrangement joins TRBV27 to TRBJ1-4, with D tentatively TRBD1 (5 bases). Trimming removed 2 bases at V and 7 bases at J, with 11 bases between. This CDR3 region has 14 residues. Germline-derived CDR1 and CDR2 are MNHEY and SMNVEV (reference sequence). The CDR3 sequence is CASSLGQGGEKLFF. CDR3 nucleotide sequence: TGTGCCAGCAGTTTAGGGCAGGGTGGTGAAAAACTGTTTTTT. The full variable domain, its missing parts supplied by reference TRBV27 and TRBJ1-4, is EAQVTQNPRYLITVTGKKLTVTCSQNMNHEYMSWYRQDPGLGLRQIYYSMNVEVTDKGDVPEGYKVSRKEKRNFPLILESPSPNQTSLYFCASSLGQGGEKLFFGSGTQLSVL.

The J gene is TRBJ2-7, the V gene TRBV5-1; D is tentatively TRBD1 or TRBD2 (6 bases each). Germline assignment: CDR1 SGHRS and CDR2 YFSETQ. This CDR3 is built from 16 residues. Trimming took 4 bases from V and 0 from J, leaving 17 bases between them. CDR3 sequence (DNA): TGCGCCAGCAGCGCCGTGGGGGGCCTAAGCTCCTACGAGCAGTACTTC. Protein: CASSAVGGLSSYEQYF.

V gene TRBV18 combines with J gene TRBJ1-4, with 7 bases lining up with TRBD1. The CDR3 length is 14 residues. Unmatched junction bases numbered 4, after V lost 3 bases and J lost 6 bases. CDR1 is KGHSH and CDR2 is LQKENI in the germline V gene. Here the CDR3 reads CASSPGTEHEKLFF. The CDR3, as DNA: TGTGCCAGCTCACCCGGGACAGAACATGAAAAACTGTTTTTT.

The J gene is TRBJ1-1, the V gene TRBV18; 9 positions agree with TRBD1. Germline values: CDR1 KGHSH, CDR2 LQKENI. The CDR3 sequence is 14 residues long. V dropped 6 bases and J dropped 4; count of bases not matched to a gene: 6. The CDR3: CASSLDRGSTEAFF. CDR3 DNA sequence: TGTGCCAGCTCCCTGGACAGGGGAAGCACTGAAGCTTTCTTT.

The V gene is TRBV7-2, the J gene TRBJ2-1; a weak D match, TRBD2 (5 bases). The ends were cut back, 3 bases at V and 5 bases at J, with 17 bases in the middle. This CDR3 has 16 amino acids. CDR1 is SGHTA, CDR2 FQGNSA, per germline. The CDR3 DNA sequence: TGTGCCAGCAGCTTCGGACTTGTCCGTACGAACAATGAGCAGTTCTTC. Amino acid sequence: CASSFGLVRTNNEQFF.

V is TRBV28 and J is TRBJ1-1, with 8 bases aligning to TRBD1. The V segment lost 4 bases and the J segment 5 bases; nucleotides outside the gene matches: 6. This CDR3 is built from 14 residues. In germline, CDR1 is MDHEN, CDR2 SYDVKM. CDR3 in DNA: TGTGCCAGCAGTTCCCAGGGGGCTAGGACTGAAGCTTTCTTT. Its translation: CASSSQGARTEAFF.

The DNA for the CDR3 is TGTGCCAGCAGTTATGGGGACGGAGGGTTGTATGAAAAACTGTTTTTT. As protein: CASSYGDGGLYEKLFF. The J gene is TRBJ1-4, the V gene TRBV28, with D possibly being TRBD1 (5 bases). Germline V CDR1 and CDR2: MDHEN, SYDVKM. V gave up 4 bases and J gave up 6 bases, with 18 bases separating them. This CDR3 region has 16 residues.

The V gene is TRBV15, the J gene TRBJ1-2; D not certain. The V end lost 0 bases, the J end lost 4 bases, and 12 bases lay between the germline ends. Germline CDR1 LNHNV, CDR2 YYDKDF (reference sequence). The length of the CDR3 is 15 residues. CDR3 nucleotide sequence: TGTGCCACCAGCAGAGAGGGGAACTCCGCCTATGGCTACACCTTC. This encodes CATSREGNSAYGYTF.

The J gene is TRBJ2-6, the V gene TRBV9; D unclear. The CDR3 is made up of 16 amino acids. Germline CDR1 SGDLS, CDR2 YYNGEE. The V end was cut by 3 bases, the J end by 0 bases, with 10 bases between. As DNA, the CDR3 is TGTGCCAGCAGCGAATTTAGTACCTCTGGGGCCAACGTCCTGACTTTC. It codes for CASSEFSTSGANVLTF.

This chain uses TRBV30 with TRBJ2-7; D remains unclear. In germline, CDR1 is GTSNPN, CDR2 SVGIG (reference sequence). CDR3 size: 15 residues. V gave up 0 bases and J gave up 3 bases, with 15 bases separating them. The CDR3 nucleotides read TGTGCCTGGAGTGTGGGAATAGCTATATTCTACGAGCAGTACTTC. Encoded protein: CAWSVGIAIFYEQYF.

J is TRBJ1-5 and V is TRBV28; D is perhaps TRBD1 (5 bases). In germline, CDR1 is MDHEN, CDR2 SYDVKM. The germline V and J ends were trimmed by 6 bases and 4 bases, with 19 bases remaining between them. The CDR3 has 16 amino acids. CDR3 sequence reads: CASSWGARGSNQPQHF. The CDR3 DNA reads TGTGCCAGCAGCTGGGGAGCTAGGGGCTCAAATCAGCCCCAGCATTTT. The full variable domain, in which reference TRBV28 and TRBJ1-5 provide the parts outside the CDR3, is DVKVTQSSRYLVKRTGEKVFLECVQDMDHENMFWYRQDPGLGLRLIYFSYDVKMKEKGDIPEGYSVSREKKERFSLILESASTNQTSMYLCASSWGARGSNQPQHFGDGTRLSIL.